These 5 T cell receptor beta chains originate from one sample sequenced in a study of post-analysis software for immune sequencing data (dated by TCRdb to the mid-2010s). On the study overall, not on this receptor specifically: Roughly 5 TRBV segments, including TRBV5-6, TRBV5-1 and TRBV20-1, were significantly more frequent in patients than controls.

The library was built by means of PCR. Sequencer: Illumina HiSeq 2500. To reduce PCR and sequencing biases, unique molecular identifiers were built into the TCR beta cDNA libraries. TCRdb reprocessing: public reads trimmed at Q25 with fastp, clones called with MiXCR, in-frame beta chains kept. Here each entry gathers all rows of one CDR3 protein and keeps the most common genes and DNA. This sample is represented by some 240,000 distinct CDR3 sequences; roughly a third of them were singletons. The ten most abundant clones make up roughly 4.8% of the sample. Their antigens are not known. The sample comprised blood. These TCRs come from a girl aged 10 to 17 with multiple sclerosis.

The CDR3 region has the DNA TGTGCCAGCAGCGCGGACTTGAGGGCACCCCTCCACTTT. Translation gives CASSADLRAPLHF. The gene calls are TRBV7-2 and TRBJ1-6; D is uncertain. Trimming pared 5 bases from V and 11 bases from J, leaving 13 bases between. The germline CDR1 and CDR2 sequences are SGHTA and FQGNSA. The CDR3 spans 13 residues.

The chain couples TRBV4-1 to TRBJ1-1, with D uncertain. V was cut by 3 bases and J by 0 bases, with 5 bases left in between. Germline-derived CDR1 and CDR2 are MGHRA and YSYEKL. The CDR3 spans 13 residues. The CDR3 sequence is CASSHPLNTEAFF. In DNA, the CDR3 is TGCGCCAGCAGCCATCCCTTGAACACTGAAGCTTTCTTT.

The chain recombines TRBV14 with TRBJ2-3; 11 bases are shared with TRBD2. Per the germline V gene, CDR1 is SGHDN and CDR2 is FVKESK. J gave up 5 bases and V 3 bases, and 4 bases lay outside the gene matches. The CDR3 is 15 amino acids. This CDR3 is CASSQDTSGRDTQYF. The CDR3 DNA sequence: TGTGCCAGCAGCCAGGACACTAGCGGGAGAGATACGCAGTATTTT.

This clonotype was seen many times. The V gene is TRBV3-1, the J gene TRBJ2-1, with TRBD2 identical over 8 bases. V lost 4 bases to trimming and J lost 8 bases; unmatched junction nucleotides: 10. The germline CDR1 and CDR2 sequences are LGHDT and YNNKEL (reference sequence). This CDR3 spans 15 amino acids. Written as DNA, the CDR3 is TGTGCCAGCAGCCGGAGCGGGAGCCTTGGAGATGAGCAGTTCTTC. This codes for CASSRSGSLGDEQFF.

The gene calls are TRBV6-5 and TRBJ2-4; D is perhaps TRBD2 (6 bases). V lost 5 bases, J lost 13 bases, and 15 bases lay in between. Germline V CDR1 and CDR2: MNHEY, SVGAGI. The CDR3 contains 12 residues. The CDR3 spells CASSPKSGEQYF. The DNA of the CDR3 is TGTGCCAGCAGTCCAAAATCGGGGGAGCAGTACTTC.